This T cell receptor (beta chain) originates from a study of regulatory T cells in long-lasting Graves disease. Time point reported: newly diagnosed GD, antithyroid drugs for less than 3 months. The TCR library was made from RNA that had been extracted from PBMCs in TRIzol. This clonotype showed up many times. The CDR3 runs to 17 residues. Looked up from germline, CDR1 is LGHNA and CDR2 is YSLEER. V was trimmed by 0 bases and J by 2 bases, leaving 15 bases between them. CDR3-region Arm-PCR and iRepertoire HTBI primers produced the TCR beta libraries. TCRdb re-called the multiplex PCR reads with MiXCR, one entry per CDR3 protein. The sample includes about 200,000 distinct CDR3 sequences, around 18% of them seen just once.

The receptor was derived from a female donor with Graves disease. This chain joins TRBV4-3 and TRBJ2-3; D is possibly TRBD1 or TRBD2 (5 bases each). Source: peripheral blood mononuclear cells (PBMCs), taken at new diagnosis, from a patient treated with antithyroid drugs. DNA of the CDR3: TGCGCCAGCAGCCAAGATTTGGGGGAGCTAAACACAGATACGCAGTATTTT. Translated: CASSQDLGELNTDTQYF.